The clone carrying this TCR beta chain was detected once. Study processing details: Amplification with reference gene primers provided the estimates of nucleated cell counts. Sequencing used immunoSEQ multiplex PCR; TCRdb keeps in-frame clones, though not all of them. V and J calls and clone size follow that table, whereas D and trimming were derived from the DNA. This sample yields approximately 300,000 clones, of which about 82% are seen a single time; about 1.7% belongs to the top ten. These data originate in a study of blood T cell repertoires in COVID-19. Study-level background: There were acute and convalescent COVID-19 samples, and they came from the United States, Italy and Spain. In each case, the material was cDNA or gDNA derived from T cells, B-cell-depleted T cells, or PBMCs.

J gave up 4 bases and V 1 base, and 1 base lay outside the gene matches. In germline, CDR1 is SEHNR, CDR2 FQNEAQ (reference sequence). The length of the CDR3 is 14 residues. Sequencing was carried out using peripheral blood. The J gene is TRBJ2-3, the V gene TRBV7-9; 8 nucleotides align to TRBD2. The clonotype was recovered from a woman in her forties or fifties with acute or convalescent COVID-19. This chain's CDR3 is CASSLDGRADTQYF. The CDR3 DNA reads TGTGCCAGCAGCTTAGACGGGAGGGCAGATACGCAGTATTTT.